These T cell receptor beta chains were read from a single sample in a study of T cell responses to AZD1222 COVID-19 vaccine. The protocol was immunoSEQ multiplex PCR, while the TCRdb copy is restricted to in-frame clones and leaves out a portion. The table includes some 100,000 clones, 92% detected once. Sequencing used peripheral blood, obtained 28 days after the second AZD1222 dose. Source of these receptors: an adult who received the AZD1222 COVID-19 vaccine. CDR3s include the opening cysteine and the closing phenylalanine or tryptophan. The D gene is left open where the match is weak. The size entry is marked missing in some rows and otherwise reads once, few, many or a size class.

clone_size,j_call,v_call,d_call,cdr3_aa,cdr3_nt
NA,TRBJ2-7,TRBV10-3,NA,CAISESTGHEQYF,TGTGCCATCAGTGAGTCGACCGGTCACGAGCAGTACTTC
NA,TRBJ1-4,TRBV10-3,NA,CAISTGATNEKLFF,TGTGCCATATCGACAGGAGCAACTAATGAAAAACTGTTTTTT
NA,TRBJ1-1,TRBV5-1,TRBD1,CASSLGQGRTEAFF,TGCGCCAGCAGCTTGGGACAGGGGAGAACTGAAGCTTTCTTT
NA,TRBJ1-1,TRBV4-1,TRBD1,CASSHIGQGAFKTAEAFF,TGCGCCAGCAGCCATATAGGACAGGGGGCTTTTAAAACCGCTGAAGCTTTCTTT
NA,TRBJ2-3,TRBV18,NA,CASSPPGGGFGADTQYF,TGTGCCAGCTCACCACCAGGTGGCGGCTTCGGGGCAGATACGCAGTATTTT
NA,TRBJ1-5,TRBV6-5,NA,CASSSGGRGSHQPQHF,TGTGCCAGCAGTTCGGGGGGCAGGGGATCCCATCAGCCCCAGCATTTT
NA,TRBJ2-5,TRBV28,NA,CASSYAGTANQETQYF,TGTGCCAGCAGTTACGCCGGGACTGCAAACCAAGAGACCCAGTACTTC
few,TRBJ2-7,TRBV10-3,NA,CAISDTQSYEQYF,TGTGCCATCAGTGACACACAGTCCTACGAGCAGTACTTC
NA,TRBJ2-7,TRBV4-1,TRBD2,CASSHGTSGGYEQYF,TGCGCCAGCAGCCACGGGACTAGCGGGGGCTACGAGCAGTACTTC
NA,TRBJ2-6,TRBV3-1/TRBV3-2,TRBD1,CASSQRAGGRAGANVLTF,TGTGCCAGCAGCCAAAGGGCAGGGGGACGAGCTGGGGCCAACGTCCTGACTTTC
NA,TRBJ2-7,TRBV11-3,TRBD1,CASSYRDRGYEQYF,TGTGCCAGCAGCTACCGGGACAGGGGGTACGAGCAGTACTTC
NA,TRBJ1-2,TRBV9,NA,CASSSRGTNYGYTF,TGTGCCAGCAGCTCCAGGGGAACTAACTATGGCTACACCTTC
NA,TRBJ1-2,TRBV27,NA,CASSPWGGGYTF,TGTGCCAGCAGTCCCTGGGGGGGCGGCTACACCTTC
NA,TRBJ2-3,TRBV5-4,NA,CASSAKSLVPDTQYF,TGTGCCAGCAGCGCAAAATCGCTAGTCCCAGATACGCAGTATTTT
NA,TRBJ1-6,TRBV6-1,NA,CASSVWGPGVGGSYNSPLHF,TGTGCCAGCAGTGTTTGGGGACCGGGGGTCGGGGGTTCCTATAATTCACCCCTCCACTTT
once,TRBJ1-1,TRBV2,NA,CASRFRVNTEAFF,TGTGCCAGCCGTTTCAGAGTTAACACTGAAGCTTTCTTT